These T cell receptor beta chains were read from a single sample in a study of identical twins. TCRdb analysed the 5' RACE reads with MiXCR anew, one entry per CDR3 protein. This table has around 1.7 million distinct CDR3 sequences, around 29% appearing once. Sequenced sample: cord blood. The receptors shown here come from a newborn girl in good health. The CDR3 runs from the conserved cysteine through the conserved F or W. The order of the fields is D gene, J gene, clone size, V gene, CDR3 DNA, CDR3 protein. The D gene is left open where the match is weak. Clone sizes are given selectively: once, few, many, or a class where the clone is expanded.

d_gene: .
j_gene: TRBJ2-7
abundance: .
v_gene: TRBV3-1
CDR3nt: TGTGCCAGCAGCCAAGATCCTCGTCAGGGTCCAAACGAGCAGTACTTC
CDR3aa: CASSQDPRQGPNEQYF

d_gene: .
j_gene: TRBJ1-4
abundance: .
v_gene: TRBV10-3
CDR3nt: TGTGCCATCAGTGGGCCCCCCTTGGGTGAAAAACTGTTTTTT
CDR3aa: CAISGPPLGEKLFF

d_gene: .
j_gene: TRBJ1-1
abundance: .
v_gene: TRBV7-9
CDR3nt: TGTGCCAGCAGCTTAGAGACGGTCAGGACTGAAGCTTTCTTT
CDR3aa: CASSLETVRTEAFF

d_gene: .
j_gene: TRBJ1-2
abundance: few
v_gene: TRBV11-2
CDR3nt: TGTGCCAGCAGCTCAGCCGCTAGTTCCGATGGCTACACCTTC
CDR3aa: CASSSAASSDGYTF

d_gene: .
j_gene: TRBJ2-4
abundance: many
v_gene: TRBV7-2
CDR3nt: TGTGCCAGCAGCTTACAAGCGCCCAAAAACATTCAGTACTTC
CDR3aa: CASSLQAPKNIQYF

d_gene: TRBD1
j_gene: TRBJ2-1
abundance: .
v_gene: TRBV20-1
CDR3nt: TGCAGTCAAAGTCCCACGACAGGGAACAATGAGCAGTTCTTC
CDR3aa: CSQSPTTGNNEQFF

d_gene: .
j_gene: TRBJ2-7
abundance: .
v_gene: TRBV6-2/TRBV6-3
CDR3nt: TGTGCCAGCAGTTCCGGCCGGCCGCAATACGAGCAGTACTTC
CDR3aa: CASSSGRPQYEQYF

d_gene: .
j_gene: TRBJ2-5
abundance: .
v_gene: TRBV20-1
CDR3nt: TGCAGTGCCCAAAGCCGGTCCCAAGAGACCCAGTACTTC
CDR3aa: CSAQSRSQETQYF

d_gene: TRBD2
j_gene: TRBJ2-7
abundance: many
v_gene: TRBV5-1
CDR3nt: TGCGCCAGCAGCTTGGGACTAGCGGGGCTTAACGAGCAGTACTTC
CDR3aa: CASSLGLAGLNEQYF

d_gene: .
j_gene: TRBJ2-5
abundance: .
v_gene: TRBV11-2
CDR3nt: TGTGCCAGCAGCTTAGAGCCGGCGCGGCAAGAGACCCAGTACTTC
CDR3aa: CASSLEPARQETQYF

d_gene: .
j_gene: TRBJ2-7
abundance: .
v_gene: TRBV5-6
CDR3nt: TGTGCCAGCAGCCCGCTAGGTGACAGTCCCACTGGGTTCTCCTACGAGCAGTACTTC
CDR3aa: CASSPLGDSPTGFSYEQYF

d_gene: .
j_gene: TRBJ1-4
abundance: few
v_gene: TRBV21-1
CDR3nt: TGTGCCAGCAGCAATCGACTGGCAACTAATGAAAAACTGTTTTTT
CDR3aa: CASSNRLATNEKLFF

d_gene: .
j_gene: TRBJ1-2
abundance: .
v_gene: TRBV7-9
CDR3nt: TGTGCCAGCAGCTTCGAGGTCTTCCAGGACAACAACTATGGCTGCACCTTC
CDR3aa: CASSFEVFQDNNYGCTF

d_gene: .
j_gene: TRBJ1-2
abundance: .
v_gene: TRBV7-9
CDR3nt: TGTGCCAGCAGCTTAGCGGAGACAGTCTACACCTTC
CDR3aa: CASSLAETVYTF

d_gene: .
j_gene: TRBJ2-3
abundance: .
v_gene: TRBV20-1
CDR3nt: TGCAGTGCTAGAACAGTGTCCCCTGCGGAAGATACGCAGTATTTT
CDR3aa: CSARTVSPAEDTQYF

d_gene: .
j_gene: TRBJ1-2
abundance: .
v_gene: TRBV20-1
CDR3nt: TGCAGTGCTAGTAGACGGACTAATGGCTACACCTTC
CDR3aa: CSASRRTNGYTF

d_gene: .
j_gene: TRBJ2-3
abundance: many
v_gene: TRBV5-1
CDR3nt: TGCGCCAGCAGCTTGGGAGGACAGACAGATACGCAGTATTTT
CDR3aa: CASSLGGQTDTQYF

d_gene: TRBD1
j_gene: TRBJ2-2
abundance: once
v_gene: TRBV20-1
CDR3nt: TGCAGTGCTAGCGGACAGGGACCCGGGGAGCTGTTTTTT
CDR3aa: CSASGQGPGELFF

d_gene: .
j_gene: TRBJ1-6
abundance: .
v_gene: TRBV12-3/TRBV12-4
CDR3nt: TGTGCCAGCAGTGGACCGACGGAGTACTCACCCCTCCACTTT
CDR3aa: CASSGPTEYSPLHF

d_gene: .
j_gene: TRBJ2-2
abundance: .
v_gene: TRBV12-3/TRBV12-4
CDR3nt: TGTGCCAGCAGACTTCTGCGGCCCGGGGAGCTGTTTTTT
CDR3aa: CASRLLRPGELFF

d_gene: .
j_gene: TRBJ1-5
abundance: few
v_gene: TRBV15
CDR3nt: TGTGCCACCAGCAGAGACGGGAGAAGGGGCAATCAGCCCCAGCATTTT
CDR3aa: CATSRDGRRGNQPQHF

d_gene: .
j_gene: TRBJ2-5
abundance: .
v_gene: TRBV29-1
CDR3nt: TGCAGCCTCTTAGCCGGGACGAGCCAAGAGACCCAGTACTTC
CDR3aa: CSLLAGTSQETQYF

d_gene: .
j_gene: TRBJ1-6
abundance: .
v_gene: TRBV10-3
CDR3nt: TGTGCCATCAGTGAAGGTCCTAATAATTCACCCCTCCACTTT
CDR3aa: CAISEGPNNSPLHF

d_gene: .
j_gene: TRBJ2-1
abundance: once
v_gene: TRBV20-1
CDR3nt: TGCAGTGCACATCTAGCTGGCTCCTACAATGAGCAGTTCTTC
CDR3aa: CSAHLAGSYNEQFF

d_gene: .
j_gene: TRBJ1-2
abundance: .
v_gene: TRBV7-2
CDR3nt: TGTGCCAGCAGCTTATCGGGGCAGGGTCATGGCTACACCTTC
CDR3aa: CASSLSGQGHGYTF

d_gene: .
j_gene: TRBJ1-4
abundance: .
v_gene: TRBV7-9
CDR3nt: TGTGCCAGCAGCTCCCCCCGAGGGGTGTCTAATGAAAAACTGTTTTTT
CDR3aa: CASSSPRGVSNEKLFF

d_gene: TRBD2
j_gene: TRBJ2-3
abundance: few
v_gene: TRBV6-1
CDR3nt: TGTGCCAGCAGTGTAGCGGGAGCGGCCTTAGATACGCAGTATTTT
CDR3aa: CASSVAGAALDTQYF